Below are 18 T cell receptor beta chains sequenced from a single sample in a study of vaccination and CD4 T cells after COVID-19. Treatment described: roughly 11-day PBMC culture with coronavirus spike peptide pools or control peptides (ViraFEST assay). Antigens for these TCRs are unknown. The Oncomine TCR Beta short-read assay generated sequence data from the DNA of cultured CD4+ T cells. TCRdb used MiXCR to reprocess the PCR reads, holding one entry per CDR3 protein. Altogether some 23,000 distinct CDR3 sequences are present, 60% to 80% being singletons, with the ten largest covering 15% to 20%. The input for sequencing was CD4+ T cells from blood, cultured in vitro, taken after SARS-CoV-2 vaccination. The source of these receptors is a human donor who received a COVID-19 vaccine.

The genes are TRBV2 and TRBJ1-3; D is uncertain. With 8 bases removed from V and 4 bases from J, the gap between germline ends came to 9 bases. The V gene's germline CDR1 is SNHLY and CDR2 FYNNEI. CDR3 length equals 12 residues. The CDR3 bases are TGTGCCAGCCGTATCGGGGGAAACACCATATATTTT. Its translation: CASRIGGNTIYF.

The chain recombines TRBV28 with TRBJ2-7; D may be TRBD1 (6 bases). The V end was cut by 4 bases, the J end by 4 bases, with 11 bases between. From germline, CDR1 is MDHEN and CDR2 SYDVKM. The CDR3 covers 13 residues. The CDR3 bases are TGTGCCAGCAGTTCCGGGACACCTTACGAGCAGTACTTC. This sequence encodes CASSSGTPYEQYF.

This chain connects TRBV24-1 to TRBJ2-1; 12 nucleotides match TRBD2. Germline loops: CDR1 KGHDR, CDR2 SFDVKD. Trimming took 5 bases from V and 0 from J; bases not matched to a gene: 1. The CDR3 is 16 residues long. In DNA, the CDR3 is TGTGCCACCAGTGGACTAGCGGGGGACTCCTACAATGAGCAGTTCTTC. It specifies CATSGLAGDSYNEQFF.

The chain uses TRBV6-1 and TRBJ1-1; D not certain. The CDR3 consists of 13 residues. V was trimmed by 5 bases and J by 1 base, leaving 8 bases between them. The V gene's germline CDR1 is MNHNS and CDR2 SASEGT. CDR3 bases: TGTGCCAGCAGTCACGGAGGGAACACTGAAGCTTTCTTT. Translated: CASSHGGNTEAFF.

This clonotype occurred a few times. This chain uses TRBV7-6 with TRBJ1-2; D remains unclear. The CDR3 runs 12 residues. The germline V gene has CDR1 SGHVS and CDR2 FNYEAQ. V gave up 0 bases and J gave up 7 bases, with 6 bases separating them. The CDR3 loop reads CASSLAGSGYTF. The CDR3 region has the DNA TGTGCCAGCAGCTTAGCAGGGTCTGGCTACACCTTC.

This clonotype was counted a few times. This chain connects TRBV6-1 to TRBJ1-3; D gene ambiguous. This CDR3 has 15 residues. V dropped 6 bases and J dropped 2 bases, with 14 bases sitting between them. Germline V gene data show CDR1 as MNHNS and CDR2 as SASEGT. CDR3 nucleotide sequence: TGTGCCAGCAGCCAAGACGGCGGAACTGGAAACACCATATATTTT. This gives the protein CASSQDGGTGNTIYF.

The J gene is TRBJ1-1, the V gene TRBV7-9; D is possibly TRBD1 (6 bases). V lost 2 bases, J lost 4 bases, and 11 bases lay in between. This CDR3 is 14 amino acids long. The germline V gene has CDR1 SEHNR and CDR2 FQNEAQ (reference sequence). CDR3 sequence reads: CASSLSGGVTEAFF. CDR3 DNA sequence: TGTGCCAGCAGCTTATCCGGGGGCGTCACTGAAGCTTTCTTT.

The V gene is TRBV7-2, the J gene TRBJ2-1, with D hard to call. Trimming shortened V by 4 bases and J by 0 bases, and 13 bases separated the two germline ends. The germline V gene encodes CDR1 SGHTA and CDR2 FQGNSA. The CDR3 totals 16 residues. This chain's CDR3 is CASSSDTLSSYNEQFF. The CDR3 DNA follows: TGTGCCAGCAGCTCAGACACCTTGAGCTCCTACAATGAGCAGTTCTTC.

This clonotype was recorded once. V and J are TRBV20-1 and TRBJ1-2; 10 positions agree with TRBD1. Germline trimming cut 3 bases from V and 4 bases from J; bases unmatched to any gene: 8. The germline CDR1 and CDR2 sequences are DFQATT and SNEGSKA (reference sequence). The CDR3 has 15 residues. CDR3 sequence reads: CSASSPGQGSYGYTF. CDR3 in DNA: TGCAGTGCTAGCAGTCCGGGACAGGGGTCCTATGGCTACACCTTC.

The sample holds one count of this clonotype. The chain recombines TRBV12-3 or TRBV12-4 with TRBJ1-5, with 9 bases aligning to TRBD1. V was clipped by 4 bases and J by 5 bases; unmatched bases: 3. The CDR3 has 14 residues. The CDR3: CASSWDREDQPQHF. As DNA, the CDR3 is TGTGCCAGCAGTTGGGACAGGGAGGATCAGCCCCAGCATTTT.

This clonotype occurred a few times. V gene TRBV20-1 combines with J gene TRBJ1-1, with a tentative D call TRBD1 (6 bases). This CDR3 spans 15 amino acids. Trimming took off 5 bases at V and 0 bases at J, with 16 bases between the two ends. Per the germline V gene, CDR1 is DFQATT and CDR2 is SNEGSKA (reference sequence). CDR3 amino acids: CSASNEQGVNTEAFF. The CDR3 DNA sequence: TGCAGTGCTTCGAACGAACAGGGAGTGAACACTGAAGCTTTCTTT.

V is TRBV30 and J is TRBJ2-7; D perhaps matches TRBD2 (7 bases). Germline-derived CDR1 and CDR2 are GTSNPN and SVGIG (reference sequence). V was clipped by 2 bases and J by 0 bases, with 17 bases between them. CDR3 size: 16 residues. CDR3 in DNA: TGTGCCTGGAGTAATCGGGGGGCCGGCTTCTCCTACGAGCAGTACTTC. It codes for CAWSNRGAGFSYEQYF. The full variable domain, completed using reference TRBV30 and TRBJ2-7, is SQTIHQWPATLVQPVGSPLSLECTVEGTSNPNLYWYRQAAGRGLQLLFYSVGIGQISSEVPQNLSASRPQDRQFILSSKKLLLSDSGFYLCAWSNRGAGFSYEQYFGPGTRLTVT.

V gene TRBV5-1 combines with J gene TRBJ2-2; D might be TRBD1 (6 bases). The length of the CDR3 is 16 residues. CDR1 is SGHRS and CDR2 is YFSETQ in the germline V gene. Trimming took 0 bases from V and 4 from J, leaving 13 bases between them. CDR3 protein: CASSLEGRGSTGELFF. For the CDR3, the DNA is TGCGCCAGCAGCTTGGAAGGCAGGGGTTCCACCGGGGAGCTGTTTTTT. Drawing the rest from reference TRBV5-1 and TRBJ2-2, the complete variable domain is KAGVTQTPRYLIKTRGQQVTLSCSPISGHRSVSWYQQTPGQGLQFLFEYFSETQRNKGNFPGRFSGRQFSNSRSEMNVSTLELGDSALYLCASSLEGRGSTGELFFGEGSRLTVL.

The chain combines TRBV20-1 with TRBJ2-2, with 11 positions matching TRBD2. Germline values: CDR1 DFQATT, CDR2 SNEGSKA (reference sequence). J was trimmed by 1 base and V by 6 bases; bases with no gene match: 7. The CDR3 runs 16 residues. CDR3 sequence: CSARRTSGGNTGELFF. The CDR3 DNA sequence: TGCAGTGCACGGCGCACTAGCGGGGGGAACACCGGGGAGCTGTTTTTT.

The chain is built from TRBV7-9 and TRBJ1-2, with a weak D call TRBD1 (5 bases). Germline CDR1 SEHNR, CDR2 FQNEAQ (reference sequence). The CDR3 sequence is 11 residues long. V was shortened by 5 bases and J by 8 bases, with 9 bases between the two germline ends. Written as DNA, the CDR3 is TGTGCCAGCAGCCGCGGGGGGGGCTACACCTTC. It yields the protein CASSRGGGYTF.

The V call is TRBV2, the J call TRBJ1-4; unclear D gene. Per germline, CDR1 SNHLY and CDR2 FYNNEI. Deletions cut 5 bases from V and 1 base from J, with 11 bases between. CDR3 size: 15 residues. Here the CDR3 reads CASSSRHVTNEKLFF. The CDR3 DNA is TGTGCCAGCAGTTCAAGACATGTAACTAATGAAAAACTGTTTTTT. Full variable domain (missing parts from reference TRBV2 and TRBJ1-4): EPEVTQTPSHQVTQMGQEVILRCVPISNHLYFYWYRQILGQKVEFLVSFYNNEISEKSEIFDDQFSVERPDGSNFTLKIRSTKLEDSAMYFCASSSRHVTNEKLFFGSGTQLSVL.

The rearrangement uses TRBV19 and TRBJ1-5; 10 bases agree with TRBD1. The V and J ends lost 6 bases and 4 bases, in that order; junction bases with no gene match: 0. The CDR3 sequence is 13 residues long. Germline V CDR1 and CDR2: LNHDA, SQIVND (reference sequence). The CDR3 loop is CASRGQGNQPQHF. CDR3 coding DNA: TGTGCCAGTAGGGGACAGGGGAATCAGCCCCAGCATTTT.

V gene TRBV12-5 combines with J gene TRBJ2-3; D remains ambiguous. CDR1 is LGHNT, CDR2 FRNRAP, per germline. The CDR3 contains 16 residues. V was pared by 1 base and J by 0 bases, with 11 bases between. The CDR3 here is CASGLGLGLSTDTQYF. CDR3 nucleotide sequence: TGTGCTAGTGGTTTGGGGCTAGGGCTTAGCACAGATACGCAGTATTTT.